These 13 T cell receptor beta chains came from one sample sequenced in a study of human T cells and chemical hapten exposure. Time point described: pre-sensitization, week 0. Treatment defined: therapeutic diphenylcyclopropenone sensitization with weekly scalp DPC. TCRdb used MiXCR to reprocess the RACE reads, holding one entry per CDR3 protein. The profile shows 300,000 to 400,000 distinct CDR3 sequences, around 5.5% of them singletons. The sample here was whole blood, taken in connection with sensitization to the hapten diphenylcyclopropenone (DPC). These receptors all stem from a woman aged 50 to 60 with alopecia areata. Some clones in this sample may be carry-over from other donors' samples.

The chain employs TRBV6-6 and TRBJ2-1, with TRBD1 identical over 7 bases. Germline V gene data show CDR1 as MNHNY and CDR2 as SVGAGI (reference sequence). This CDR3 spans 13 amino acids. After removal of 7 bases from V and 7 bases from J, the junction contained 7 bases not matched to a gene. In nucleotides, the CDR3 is TGTGCCAGCACCGATTACAGGGGAAATGAGCAGTTCTTC. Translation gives CASTDYRGNEQFF.

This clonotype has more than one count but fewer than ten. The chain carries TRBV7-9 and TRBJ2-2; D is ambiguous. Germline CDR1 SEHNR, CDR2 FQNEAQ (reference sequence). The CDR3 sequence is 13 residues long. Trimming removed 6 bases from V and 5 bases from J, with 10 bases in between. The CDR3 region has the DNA TGTGCCAGCAGTCCCGAGTGGACCGGGGAGCTGTTTTTT. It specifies CASSPEWTGELFF.

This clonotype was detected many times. The DNA of the CDR3 is TGTGCCAGCAGTGCTTCCGGGACAGGGGGCCTTCAGCCCCAGCATTTT. This sequence encodes CASSASGTGGLQPQHF. The gene calls are TRBV28 and TRBJ1-5; 12 bases fit TRBD1. V trimming: 5 bases; J trimming: 6 bases; junction bases outside the gene matches: 8. This CDR3 comprises 16 residues. CDR1 MDHEN and CDR2 SYDVKM come from the germline V gene.

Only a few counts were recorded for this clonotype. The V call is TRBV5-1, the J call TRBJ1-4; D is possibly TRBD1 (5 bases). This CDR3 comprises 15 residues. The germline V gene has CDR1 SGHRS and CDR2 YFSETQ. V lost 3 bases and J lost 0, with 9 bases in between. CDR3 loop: CASSSAGATNEKLFF. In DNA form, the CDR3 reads TGCGCCAGCAGCTCTGCGGGGGCAACTAATGAAAAACTGTTTTTT.

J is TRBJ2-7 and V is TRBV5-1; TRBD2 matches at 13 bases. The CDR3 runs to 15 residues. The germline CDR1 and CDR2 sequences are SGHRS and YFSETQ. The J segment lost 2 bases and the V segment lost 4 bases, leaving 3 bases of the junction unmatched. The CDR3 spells CASSPTSGGAYEQYF. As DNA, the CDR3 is TGCGCCAGCAGCCCCACTAGCGGGGGGGCCTACGAGCAGTACTTC.

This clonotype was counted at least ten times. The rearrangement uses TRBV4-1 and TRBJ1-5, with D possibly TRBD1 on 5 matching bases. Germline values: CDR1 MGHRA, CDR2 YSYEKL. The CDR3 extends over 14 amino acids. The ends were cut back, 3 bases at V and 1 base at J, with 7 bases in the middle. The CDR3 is CASSHAGSNQPQHF. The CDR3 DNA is TGCGCCAGCAGCCATGCAGGGAGCAATCAGCCCCAGCATTTT.

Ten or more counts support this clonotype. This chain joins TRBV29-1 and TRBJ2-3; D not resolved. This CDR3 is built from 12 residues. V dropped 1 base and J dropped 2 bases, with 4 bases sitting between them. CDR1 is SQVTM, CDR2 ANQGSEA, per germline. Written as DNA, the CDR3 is TGCAGCGTTGAAGCTCCCACAGATACGCAGTATTTT. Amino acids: CSVEAPTDTQYF.

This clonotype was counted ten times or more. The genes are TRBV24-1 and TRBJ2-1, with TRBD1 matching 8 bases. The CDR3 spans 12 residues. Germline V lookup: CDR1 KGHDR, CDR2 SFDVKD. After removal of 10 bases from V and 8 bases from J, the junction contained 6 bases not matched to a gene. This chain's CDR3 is CATSWTGHEQFF. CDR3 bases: TGTGCCACATCGTGGACAGGGCATGAGCAGTTCTTC.

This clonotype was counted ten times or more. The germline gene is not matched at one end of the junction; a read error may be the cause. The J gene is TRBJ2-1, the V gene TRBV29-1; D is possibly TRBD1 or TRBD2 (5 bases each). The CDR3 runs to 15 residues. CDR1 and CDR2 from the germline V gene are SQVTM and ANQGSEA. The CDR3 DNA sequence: TGCAGCGTCGAAGAGGCCAGGGACCGTTGGGATGAGCAGTTCTTC. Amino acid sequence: CSVEEARDRWDEQFF.

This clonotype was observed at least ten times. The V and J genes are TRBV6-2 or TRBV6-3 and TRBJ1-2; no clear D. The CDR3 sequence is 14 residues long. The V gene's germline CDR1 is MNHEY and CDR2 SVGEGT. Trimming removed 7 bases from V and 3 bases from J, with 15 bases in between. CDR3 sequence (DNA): TGTGCCAGCACCTGGACGGGCGTAGACTATGGCTACACCTTC. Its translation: CASTWTGVDYGYTF.

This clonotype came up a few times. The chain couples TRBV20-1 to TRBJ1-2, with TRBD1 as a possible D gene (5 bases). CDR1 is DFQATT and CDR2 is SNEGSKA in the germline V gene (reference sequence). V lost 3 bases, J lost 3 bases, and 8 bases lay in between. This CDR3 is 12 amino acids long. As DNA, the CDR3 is TGCAGTGCTAGTCAGACAGACTATGGCTACACCTTC. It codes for CSASQTDYGYTF.

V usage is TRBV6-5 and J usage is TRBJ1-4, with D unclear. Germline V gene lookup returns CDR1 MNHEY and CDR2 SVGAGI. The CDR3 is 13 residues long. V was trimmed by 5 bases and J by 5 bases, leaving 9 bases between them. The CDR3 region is CASSTTGNEKLFF. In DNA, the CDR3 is TGTGCCAGCAGTACGACGGGGAATGAAAAACTGTTTTTT.

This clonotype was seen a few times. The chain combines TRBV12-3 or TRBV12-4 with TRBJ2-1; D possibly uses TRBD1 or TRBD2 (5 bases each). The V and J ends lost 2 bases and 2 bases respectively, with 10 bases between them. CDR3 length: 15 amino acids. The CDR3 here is CASSLSGRAYNEQFF. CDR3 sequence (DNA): TGTGCCAGCAGTTTATCAGGGAGAGCCTACAATGAGCAGTTCTTC.